This T cell receptor beta chain was observed in a study of neurological immune-mediated disorders. This clonotype was recorded many times. Via MiXCR, TCRdb re-called the 5' RACE reads, giving one row per CDR3 protein. This sample has about 120,000 distinct CDR3 sequences, with around 3% found just once. The CDR3 has 12 amino acids. Trimming removed 5 bases from V and 7 bases from J, with 9 bases in between. Germline-derived CDR1 and CDR2 are SGHTA and FQGNSA. The sample was PBMCs. The TCR originated in a woman in her twenties or thirties with multiple sclerosis. This chain joins TRBV7-2 and TRBJ2-1; no firm D call. CDR3 amino acids: CASSPYVNEQFF. CDR3 in DNA: TGTGCCAGCAGCCCCTATGTTAATGAGCAGTTCTTC. The full variable domain, rest sourced from reference TRBV7-2 and TRBJ2-1, is GAGVSQSPSNKVTEKGKDVELRCDPISGHTALYWYRQSLGQGLEFLIYFQGNSAPDKSGLPSDRFSAERTGGSVSTLTIQRTQQEDSAVYLCASSPYVNEQFFGPGTRLTVL.